The entry below gives a single TCR beta chain sequence along with its context. Its target is unknown. The PCR was carried out with 60 Vbeta primers and 13 Jbeta primers. Clones were sequenced by immunoSEQ multiplex PCR, and TCRdb holds only the in-frame ones, with some missing. The sample lists roughly 140,000 clones, about four fifths occurring once. The data belong to a study of cytomegalovirus exposure and HLA in healthy donors. As for the study in general: Unique TCRs numbering around 85 million, obtained from HLA-typed donors, made up an early data release. The study, taken as a whole, reports: In an earlier analysis, productive rearrangement rates for most beta V segments clustered near 87% or 30%. Near-uniform donor sequencing depth was presumed by presence/absence analyses. Three chains linked to CMV were shown in vitro to be specific for CMV antigens.

The germline CDR1 and CDR2 sequences are MNHNS and SASEGT. This CDR3 has 13 amino acids. Unmatched junction bases numbered 6, after V lost 7 bases and J lost 7 bases. This receptor was taken from a human donor in good health. The source material was PBMCs. The gene calls are TRBV6-1 and TRBJ1-4; TRBD1 matches at 7 bases. DNA of the CDR3: TGTGCCAGCATTTACAGGGGAGGTGAAAAACTGTTTTTT. It yields the protein CASIYRGGEKLFF.